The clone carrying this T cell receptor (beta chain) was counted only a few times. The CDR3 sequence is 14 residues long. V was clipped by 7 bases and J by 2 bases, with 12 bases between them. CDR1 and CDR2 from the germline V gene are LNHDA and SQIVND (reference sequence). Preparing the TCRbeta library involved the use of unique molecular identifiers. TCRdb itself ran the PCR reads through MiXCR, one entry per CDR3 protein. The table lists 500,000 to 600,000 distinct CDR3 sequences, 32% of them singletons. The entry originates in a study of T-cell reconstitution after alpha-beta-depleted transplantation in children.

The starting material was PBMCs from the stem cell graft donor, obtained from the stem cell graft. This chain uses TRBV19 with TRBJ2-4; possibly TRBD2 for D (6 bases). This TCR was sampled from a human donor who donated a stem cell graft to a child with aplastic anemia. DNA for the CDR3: TGTGCCAGTACCCCCGGGGGATCCAAAAACATTCAGTACTTC. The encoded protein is CASTPGGSKNIQYF.